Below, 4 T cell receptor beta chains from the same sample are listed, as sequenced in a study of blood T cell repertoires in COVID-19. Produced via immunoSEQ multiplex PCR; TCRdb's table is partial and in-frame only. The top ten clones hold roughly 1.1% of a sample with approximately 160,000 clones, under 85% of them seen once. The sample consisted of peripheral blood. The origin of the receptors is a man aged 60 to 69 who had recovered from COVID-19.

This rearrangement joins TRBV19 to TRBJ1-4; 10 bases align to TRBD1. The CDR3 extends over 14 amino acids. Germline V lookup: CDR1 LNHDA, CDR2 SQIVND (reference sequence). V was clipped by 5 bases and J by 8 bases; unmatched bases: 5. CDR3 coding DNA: TGTGCCAGTAGTCCGGGACAGGGGAACGAAAAACTGTTTTTT. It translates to CASSPGQGNEKLFF.

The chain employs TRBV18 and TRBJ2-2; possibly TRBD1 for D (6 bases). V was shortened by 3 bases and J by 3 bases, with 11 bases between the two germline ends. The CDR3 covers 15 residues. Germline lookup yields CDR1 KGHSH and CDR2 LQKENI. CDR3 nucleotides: TGTGCCAGCTCACCTCCCGGGACACACACCGGGGAGCTGTTTTTT. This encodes CASSPPGTHTGELFF.

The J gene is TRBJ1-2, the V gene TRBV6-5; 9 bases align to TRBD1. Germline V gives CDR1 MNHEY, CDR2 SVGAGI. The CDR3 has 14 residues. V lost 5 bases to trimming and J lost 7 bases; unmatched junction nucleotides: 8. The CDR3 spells CASSRTGTGSGYTF. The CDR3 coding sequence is TGTGCCAGCAGTAGGACCGGGACAGGGTCTGGCTACACCTTC.

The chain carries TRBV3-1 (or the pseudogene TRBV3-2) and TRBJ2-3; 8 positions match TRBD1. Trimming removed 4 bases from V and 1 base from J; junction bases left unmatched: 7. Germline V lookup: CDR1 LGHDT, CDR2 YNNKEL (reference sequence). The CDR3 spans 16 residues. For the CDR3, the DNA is TGTGCCAGCAGCCTTGACCGGGACAGGCGCACAGATACGCAGTATTTT. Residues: CASSLDRDRRTDTQYF.